This record concerns one T cell receptor beta chain sequence. In the original workflow: How many nucleated cells were present was estimated from reference gene primer amplification. The protocol was immunoSEQ multiplex PCR, while the TCRdb copy is restricted to in-frame clones and leaves out a portion. The V and J calls and clone size are taken from that table; D and trimming were inferred from the DNA. The sample yields 390,000 or so clones, approximately 87% seen once. These data originate in a study of blood T cell repertoires in COVID-19. This CDR3 comprises 13 residues. Trimming at V came to 5 bases and at J to 0 bases, leaving 3 bases not matched to a gene. Germline V gene data show CDR1 as GTSNPN and CDR2 as SVGIG (reference sequence).

Sequencing was carried out using peripheral blood. The source of this sequence is a woman aged 25 to 39 with COVID-19, enrolled during active disease. The V and J genes are TRBV30 and TRBJ1-1, with TRBD1 matching 7 bases. The CDR3 sequence is CAWQTGMNTEAFF. The CDR3 DNA reads TGTGCCTGGCAGACAGGGATGAACACTGAAGCTTTCTTT.